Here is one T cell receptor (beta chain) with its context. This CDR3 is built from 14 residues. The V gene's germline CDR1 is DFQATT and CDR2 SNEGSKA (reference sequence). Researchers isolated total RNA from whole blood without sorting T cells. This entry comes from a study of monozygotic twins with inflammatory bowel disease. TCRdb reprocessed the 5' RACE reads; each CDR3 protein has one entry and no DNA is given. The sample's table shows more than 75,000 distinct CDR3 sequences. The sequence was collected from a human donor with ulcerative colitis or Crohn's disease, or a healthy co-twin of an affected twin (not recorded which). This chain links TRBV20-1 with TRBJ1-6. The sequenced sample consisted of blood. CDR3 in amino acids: CSARETVLNSPLHF.